This TCR beta chain originates from a study of T cell repertoires in cytomegalovirus infection. TCRdb itself ran the reads through MiXCR, one entry per CDR3 protein. Of approximately 320,000 distinct CDR3 sequences listed, more than 8% were seen once; the top ten hold 3.5% to 4.5%. The CDR3 is 12 amino acids. Germline V lookup: CDR1 LNHDA, CDR2 SQIVND (reference sequence). The V end was cut by 3 bases, the J end by 5 bases, with 8 bases between. The source material was PBMCs. This sequence joins TRBV19 and TRBJ2-7, with D possibly matching TRBD2 (6 bases). This sequence originates from a human donor in good health (CMV status not recorded). Some clones in this sample may be carry-over from other donors' samples. CDR3 loop: CASSMGGNEQYF. Here the CDR3 DNA reads TGTGCCAGTAGTATGGGAGGTAACGAGCAGTACTTC.